These T cell receptor beta chains were read from a single sample in a study of shared clonotypes between healthy human individuals. The table came from immunoSEQ multiplex PCR; TCRdb's copy has only in-frame clones and leaves some out. This sample has about 480,000 clones, with 79% found just once. The sequenced sample was PBMCs. The receptors here all came from a woman in her 40s in good health. Some clones in this sample may be carry-over from other donors' samples. Both conserved end residues are part of each CDR3. A D gene is named only where the DNA matches it firmly. The size field is filled for only some rows; it gives once, few, many or a size class.

V: TRBV27; size: NA; D: NA; J: TRBJ2-3; CDR3: CASSPQGPSTDTQYF; DNA: TGTGCCAGCAGTCCCCAGGGGCCCAGCACAGATACGCAGTATTTT
V: TRBV6-6; size: once; D: TRBD2; J: TRBJ2-3; CDR3: CASSLRSGGASDTQYF; DNA: TGTGCCAGCAGCCTAAGGTCGGGGGGGGCATCAGATACGCAGTATTTT
V: TRBV28; size: NA; D: NA; J: TRBJ1-1; CDR3: CASSLIWGGGEAFF; DNA: TGTGCCAGCAGTTTAATTTGGGGAGGGGGAGAAGCTTTCTTT
V: TRBV28; size: NA; D: TRBD2; J: TRBJ2-1; CDR3: CASSALLAGTEEQFF; DNA: TGTGCCAGCAGTGCACTGCTAGCGGGAACCGAGGAGCAGTTCTTC
V: TRBV28; size: NA; D: NA; J: TRBJ2-7; CDR3: CASSPSGSLAYEQYF; DNA: TGTGCCAGCAGTCCCTCAGGCTCCTTAGCCTACGAGCAGTACTTC
V: TRBV30; size: NA; D: NA; J: TRBJ2-7; CDR3: CAWRHWDLRGEQYF; DNA: TGTGCCTGGAGACACTGGGATTTACGAGGCGAGCAGTACTTC
V: TRBV28; size: NA; D: TRBD2; J: TRBJ2-7; CDR3: CASSPLAGNPSYEQYF; DNA: TGTGCCAGCAGTCCCTTAGCGGGAAACCCCTCCTACGAGCAGTACTTC
V: TRBV2; size: NA; D: TRBD1; J: TRBJ1-2; CDR3: CASSPDREHGYTF; DNA: TGTGCCAGCAGTCCAGACAGGGAACATGGCTACACCTTC
V: TRBV6-1; size: NA; D: TRBD1; J: TRBJ2-7; CDR3: CASSARPGQGRYEQYF; DNA: TGTGCCAGCAGTGCCCGACCGGGACAGGGGCGATACGAGCAGTACTTC
V: TRBV5-6; size: NA; D: NA; J: TRBJ2-5; CDR3: CASSSGGSQETQYF; DNA: TGTGCCAGCAGCTCAGGTGGCTCCCAAGAGACCCAGTACTTC
V: TRBV2; size: NA; D: TRBD1; J: TRBJ2-7; CDR3: CASSWDSSYEQYF; DNA: TGTGCCAGCAGTTGGGACAGTTCCTACGAGCAGTACTTC
V: TRBV27; size: NA; D: TRBD1; J: TRBJ1-5; CDR3: CASSLCRGTEPQHF; DNA: TGTGCCAGCAGTTTGTGCAGGGGGACGGAGCCCCAGCATTTT
V: TRBV6-1; size: once; D: NA; J: TRBJ1-4; CDR3: CASSDPRGSEKLFF; DNA: TGTGCCAGCAGTGACCCGCGGGGAAGTGAAAAACTGTTTTTT
V: TRBV5-6; size: NA; D: NA; J: TRBJ2-2; CDR3: CASSARVNPGELFF; DNA: TGTGCCAGCAGCGCCAGGGTTAATCCCGGGGAGCTGTTTTTT
V: TRBV2; size: NA; D: TRBD2; J: TRBJ2-1; CDR3: CASSAASGRANEQFF; DNA: TGTGCCAGCAGCGCGGCTAGCGGGAGGGCGAATGAGCAGTTCTTC
V: TRBV27; size: NA; D: TRBD2; J: TRBJ2-3; CDR3: CASRGTSGRDTQYF; DNA: TGTGCCAGCAGGGGAACTAGCGGGAGGGATACGCAGTATTTT
V: TRBV7-2; size: NA; D: TRBD2; J: TRBJ2-7; CDR3: CASSSSGNTYEQYF; DNA: TGTGCCAGCAGCTCGAGCGGGAATACCTACGAGCAGTACTTC
V: TRBV6-5; size: NA; D: NA; J: TRBJ2-7; CDR3: CASSEGSVRSYEQYF; DNA: TGTGCCAGCAGCGAGGGTAGTGTGCGCTCCTACGAGCAGTACTTC
V: TRBV7-9; size: medium-sized; D: NA; J: TRBJ1-1; CDR3: CASSLAGSHTEAFF; DNA: TGTGCCAGCAGCTTAGCGGGCAGCCACACTGAAGCTTTCTTT
V: TRBV19; size: NA; D: TRBD1; J: TRBJ2-5; CDR3: CASGTGGRETQYF; DNA: TGTGCCAGCGGAACAGGGGGGCGGGAGACCCAGTACTTC
V: TRBV5-5; size: NA; D: NA; J: TRBJ1-2; CDR3: CASSFGSVGGYGYTF; DNA: TGTGCCAGCAGCTTTGGGTCAGTGGGCGGCTATGGCTACACCTTC
V: TRBV30; size: few; D: TRBD2; J: TRBJ2-3; CDR3: CASYWTSGTGDTQYF; DNA: TGTGCCTCCTATTGGACTAGCGGGACGGGAGATACGCAGTATTTT
V: TRBV18; size: many; D: NA; J: TRBJ2-2; CDR3: CASSPPRDTGELFF; DNA: TGTGCCAGCTCACCACCGAGAGACACCGGGGAGCTGTTTTTT
V: TRBV7-9; size: NA; D: NA; J: TRBJ1-1; CDR3: CASSPAGGLLEAFF; DNA: TGTGCCAGCAGCCCCGCCGGAGGGTTACTTGAAGCTTTCTTT
V: TRBV6-5; size: NA; D: TRBD1; J: TRBJ1-4; CDR3: CASREPRTGDEKLFF; DNA: TGTGCCAGCAGGGAGCCTCGGACAGGGGATGAAAAACTGTTTTTT
V: TRBV5-1; size: NA; D: TRBD1; J: TRBJ2-7; CDR3: CASSRGDSSYEQYF; DNA: TGCGCCAGCAGCAGAGGGGACAGTTCTTACGAGCAGTACTTC
V: TRBV30; size: NA; D: NA; J: TRBJ1-4; CDR3: CAWRTGGGEKLFF; DNA: TGTGCCTGGAGAACAGGAGGCGGTGAAAAACTGTTTTTT
V: TRBV5-1; size: NA; D: NA; J: TRBJ2-2; CDR3: CASGGRANTGELFF; DNA: TGCGCCAGCGGGGGCAGGGCGAACACCGGGGAGCTGTTTTTT
V: TRBV5-1; size: few; D: NA; J: TRBJ2-1; CDR3: CASNGGTGRVYEQFF; DNA: TGCGCCAGCAACGGAGGAACAGGTCGCGTCTATGAGCAGTTCTTC
V: TRBV11-3; size: NA; D: TRBD1; J: TRBJ1-5; CDR3: CASSLGLTDRDSNQPQHF; DNA: TGTGCCAGCAGCTTAGGACTTACAGACAGGGATAGCAATCAGCCCCAGCATTTT
V: TRBV27; size: many; D: NA; J: TRBJ2-1; CDR3: CASSVRGRGFNEQFF; DNA: TGTGCCAGCAGTGTCAGGGGTCGGGGTTTCAATGAGCAGTTCTTC
V: TRBV27; size: NA; D: TRBD2; J: TRBJ2-2; CDR3: CASSVGTSGRGGELFF; DNA: TGTGCCAGCAGTGTGGGGACTAGCGGGAGAGGCGGGGAGCTGTTTTTT
V: TRBV2; size: NA; D: NA; J: TRBJ2-5; CDR3: CASKGQRETQYF; DNA: TGTGCCAGCAAAGGACAGAGAGAGACCCAGTACTTC
V: TRBV6-5; size: once; D: NA; J: TRBJ2-7; CDR3: CASSYRGMYEQYF; DNA: TGTGCCAGCAGTTACAGGGGGATGTACGAGCAGTACTTC
V: TRBV2; size: once; D: TRBD1; J: TRBJ2-7; CDR3: CASIRDRGHEQYF; DNA: TGTGCCAGCATTCGGGACAGGGGCCACGAGCAGTACTTC
V: TRBV11-2; size: NA; D: NA; J: TRBJ2-2; CDR3: CASSRDSTNTGELFF; DNA: TGTGCCAGCAGTAGGGACTCAACGAACACCGGGGAGCTGTTTTTT
V: TRBV30; size: NA; D: NA; J: TRBJ1-2; CDR3: CAWTREGLYGYTF; DNA: TGTGCCTGGACCCGAGAGGGCCTCTATGGCTACACCTTC
V: TRBV5-1; size: NA; D: TRBD2; J: TRBJ2-1; CDR3: CASSLEGTSGSEQFF; DNA: TGCGCCAGCAGCTTGGAGGGGACTAGCGGGAGTGAGCAGTTCTTC
V: TRBV25-1; size: NA; D: TRBD2; J: TRBJ2-1; CDR3: CASSEVRGSSYNEQFF; DNA: TGTGCCAGCAGTGAAGTGCGCGGGAGCTCCTACAATGAGCAGTTCTTC
V: TRBV30; size: NA; D: NA; J: TRBJ2-2; CDR3: CAWTVRVAGELFF; DNA: TGTGCCTGGACCGTACGAGTAGCCGGGGAGCTGTTTTTT
V: TRBV6-1; size: few; D: NA; J: TRBJ2-7; CDR3: CASSGVNLYWQYF; DNA: TGTGCCAGCAGTGGGGTGAACCTCTACTGGCAGTACTTC
V: TRBV9; size: once; D: NA; J: TRBJ1-1; CDR3: CASSVGGATEAFF; DNA: TGTGCCAGCAGCGTAGGGGGGGCCACTGAAGCTTTCTTT
V: TRBV19; size: NA; D: TRBD1; J: TRBJ2-7; CDR3: CASSAWDRGNEQYF; DNA: TGTGCCAGTAGCGCATGGGACAGGGGCAACGAGCAGTACTTC
V: TRBV4-3; size: few; D: TRBD2; J: TRBJ2-2; CDR3: CASSQGGGRARTGELFF; DNA: TGCGCCAGCAGCCAAGGGGGCGGGAGGGCCCGAACCGGGGAGCTGTTTTTT
V: TRBV28; size: NA; D: TRBD2; J: TRBJ2-2; CDR3: CASSPGLAELFF; DNA: TGTGCCAGCAGTCCCGGACTAGCGGAGCTGTTTTTT
V: TRBV28; size: once; D: TRBD2; J: TRBJ2-7; CDR3: CASTPRGSGRNEQYF; DNA: TGTGCCAGCACCCCACGAGGAAGCGGGAGGAACGAGCAGTACTTC
V: TRBV10-3; size: NA; D: NA; J: TRBJ2-5; CDR3: CAISDGLETQYF; DNA: TGTGCCATCAGTGATGGGCTGGAGACCCAGTACTTC
V: TRBV6-1; size: few; D: NA; J: TRBJ2-4; CDR3: CASGRNIQYF; DNA: TGTGCCAGCGGCAGAAACATTCAGTACTTC
V: TRBV5-1; size: NA; D: TRBD2; J: TRBJ2-5; CDR3: CASSLYSGRVETQYF; DNA: TGCGCCAGCAGCTTGTATTCAGGGAGGGTGGAGACCCAGTACTTC
V: TRBV30; size: NA; D: NA; J: TRBJ1-6; CDR3: CAWMLGNSPLHF; DNA: TGTGCCTGGATGCTTGGGAATTCACCCCTCCACTTT
V: TRBV19; size: NA; D: NA; J: TRBJ1-2; CDR3: CASRKQGIYGYTF; DNA: TGTGCCAGTAGAAAACAAGGCATCTATGGCTACACCTTC
V: TRBV4-3; size: NA; D: TRBD2; J: TRBJ2-1; CDR3: CASSQEERTSGRPHNEQFF; DNA: TGCGCCAGCAGCCAAGAAGAGAGGACTAGCGGGAGGCCCCACAATGAGCAGTTCTTC
V: TRBV18; size: NA; D: NA; J: TRBJ1-2; CDR3: CASSPQGQGDGYTF; DNA: TGTGCCAGCTCACCACAGGGGCAAGGGGATGGCTACACCTTC
V: TRBV19; size: few; D: NA; J: TRBJ2-2; CDR3: CASTTTGELFF; DNA: TGTGCCAGTACGACCACCGGGGAGCTGTTTTTT